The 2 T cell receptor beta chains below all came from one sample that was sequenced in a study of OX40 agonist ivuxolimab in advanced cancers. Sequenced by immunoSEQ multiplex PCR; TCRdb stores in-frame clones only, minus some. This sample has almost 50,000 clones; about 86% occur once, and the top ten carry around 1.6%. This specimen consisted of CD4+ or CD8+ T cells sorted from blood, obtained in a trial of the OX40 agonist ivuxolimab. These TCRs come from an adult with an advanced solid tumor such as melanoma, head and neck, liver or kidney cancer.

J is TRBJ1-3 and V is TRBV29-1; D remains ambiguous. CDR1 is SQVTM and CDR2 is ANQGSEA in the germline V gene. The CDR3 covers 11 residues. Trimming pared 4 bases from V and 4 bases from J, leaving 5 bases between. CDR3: CSVVRGNTIYF. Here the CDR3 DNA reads TGCAGCGTTGTTAGAGGAAACACCATATATTTT. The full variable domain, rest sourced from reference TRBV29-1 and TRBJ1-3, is SAVISQKPSRDICQRGTSLTIQCQVDSQVTMMFWYRQQPGQSLTLIATANQGSEATYESGFVIDKFPISRPNLTFSTLTVSNMSPEDSSIYLCSVVRGNTIYFGEGSWLTVV.

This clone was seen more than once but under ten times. CDR3 protein: CASSLSSGSTDTQYF. As DNA, the CDR3 is TGCGCCAGCAGCTTATCTAGCGGGAGCACAGATACGCAGTATTTT. The chain carries TRBV5-1 and TRBJ2-3, with 8 bases that match TRBD2. Germline V gene lookup returns CDR1 SGHRS and CDR2 YFSETQ. The V segment lost 2 bases and the J segment 0 bases; nucleotides outside the gene matches: 2. This CDR3 is 15 amino acids long. The variable domain in full, with the rest retrieved from reference TRBV5-1 and TRBJ2-3, is KAGVTQTPRYLIKTRGQQVTLSCSPISGHRSVSWYQQTPGQGLQFLFEYFSETQRNKGNFPGRFSGRQFSNSRSEMNVSTLELGDSALYLCASSLSSGSTDTQYFGPGTRLTVL.